Each of the 2 T cell receptor beta chains below was sequenced from the same sample in a study of OX40 agonist ivuxolimab in advanced cancers. The method was immunoSEQ multiplex PCR; TCRdb's version includes in-frame clones alone and lacks a portion of them. Of 53,000 or so clones in the sample, almost 85% were seen once. Sample: CD4+ or CD8+ T cells sorted from blood, taken in a trial of the OX40 agonist ivuxolimab. These TCRs come from an adult with an advanced solid tumor such as melanoma, head and neck, liver or kidney cancer.

This clone is a singleton in its sample. The rearrangement uses TRBV30 and TRBJ2-7; the D is unclear. V was trimmed by 0 bases and J by 0 bases, leaving 9 bases between them. The CDR3 extends over 14 amino acids. CDR1 GTSNPN and CDR2 SVGIG come from the germline V gene (reference sequence). DNA for the CDR3: TGTGCCTGGAGTGTTAAGGTGCCCTCCTACGAGCAGTACTTC. Translation: CAWSVKVPSYEQYF.

V is TRBV12-5 and J is TRBJ1-2; the D is unclear. Looked up from germline, CDR1 is LGHNT and CDR2 is FRNRAP. The length of the CDR3 is 15 residues. Trimming cost V 2 bases and J 8 bases, with 18 bases left between them. CDR3 amino acids: CASGLQRDPGRGYTF. The CDR3 coding sequence is TGTGCTAGTGGTTTGCAGCGGGATCCGGGAAGAGGCTACACCTTC. Full variable domain (outside the CDR3, taken from reference TRBV12-5 and TRBJ1-2): DARVTQTPRHKVTEMGQEVTMRCQPILGHNTVFWYRQTMMQGLELLAYFRNRAPLDDSGMPKDRFSAEMPDATLATLKIQPSEPRDSAVYFCASGLQRDPGRGYTFGSGTRLTVV.